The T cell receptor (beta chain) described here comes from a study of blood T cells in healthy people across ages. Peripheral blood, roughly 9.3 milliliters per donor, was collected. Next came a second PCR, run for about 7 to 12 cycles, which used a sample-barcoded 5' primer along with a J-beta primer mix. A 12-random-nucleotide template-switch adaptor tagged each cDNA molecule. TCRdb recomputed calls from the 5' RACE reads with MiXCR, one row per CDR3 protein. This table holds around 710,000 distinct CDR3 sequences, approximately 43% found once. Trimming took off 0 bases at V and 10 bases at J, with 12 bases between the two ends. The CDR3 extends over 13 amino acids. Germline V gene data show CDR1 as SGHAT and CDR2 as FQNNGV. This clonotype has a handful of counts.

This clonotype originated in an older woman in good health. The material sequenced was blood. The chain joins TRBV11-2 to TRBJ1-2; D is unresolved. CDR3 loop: CASSLDSDIVYTF. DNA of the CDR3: TGTGCCAGCAGCTTAGACTCGGATATCGTCTACACCTTC.